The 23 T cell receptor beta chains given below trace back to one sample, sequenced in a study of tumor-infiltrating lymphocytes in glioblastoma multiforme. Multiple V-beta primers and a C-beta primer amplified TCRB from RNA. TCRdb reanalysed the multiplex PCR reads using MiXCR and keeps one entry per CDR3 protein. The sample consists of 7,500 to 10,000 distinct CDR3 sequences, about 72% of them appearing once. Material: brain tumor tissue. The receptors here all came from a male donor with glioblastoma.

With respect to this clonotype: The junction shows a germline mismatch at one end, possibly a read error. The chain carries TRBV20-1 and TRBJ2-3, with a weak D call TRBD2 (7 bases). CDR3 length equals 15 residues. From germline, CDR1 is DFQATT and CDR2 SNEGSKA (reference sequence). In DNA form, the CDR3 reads TGCAGTGCTAATAGGGGGAGGGGATTACCATATACACAGTATTTT. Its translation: CSANRGRGLPYTQYF.

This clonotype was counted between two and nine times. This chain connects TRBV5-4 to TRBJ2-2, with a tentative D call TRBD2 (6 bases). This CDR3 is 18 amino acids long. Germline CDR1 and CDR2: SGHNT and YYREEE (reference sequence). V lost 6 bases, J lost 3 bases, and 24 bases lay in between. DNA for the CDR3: TGTGCCAGCAACACCGACCGGGACGGGGGTGTGGACACCGGGGAGCTGTTTTTT. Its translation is CASNTDRDGGVDTGELFF.

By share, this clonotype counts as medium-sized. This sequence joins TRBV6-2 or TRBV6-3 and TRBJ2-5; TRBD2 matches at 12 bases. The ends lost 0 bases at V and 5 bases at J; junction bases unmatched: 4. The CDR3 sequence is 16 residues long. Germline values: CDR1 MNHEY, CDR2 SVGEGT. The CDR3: CASSYSTSGSRETQYF. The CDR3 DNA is TGTGCCAGCAGTTACTCGACTAGCGGGAGCCGGGAGACCCAGTACTTC.

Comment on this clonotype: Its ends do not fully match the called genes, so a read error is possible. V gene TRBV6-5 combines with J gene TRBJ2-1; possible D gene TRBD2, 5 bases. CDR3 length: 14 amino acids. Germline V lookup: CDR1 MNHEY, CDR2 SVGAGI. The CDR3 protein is CASSYGPGFGKRSF. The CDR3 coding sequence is TGTGCCAGCAGTTACGGGCCGGGCTTCGGTAAGCGGTCCTTC.

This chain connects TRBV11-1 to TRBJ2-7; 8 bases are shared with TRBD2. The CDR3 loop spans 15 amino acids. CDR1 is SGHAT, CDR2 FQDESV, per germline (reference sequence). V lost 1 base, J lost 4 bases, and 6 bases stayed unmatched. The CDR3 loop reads CASSLVVAGNYEQYF. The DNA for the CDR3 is TGTGCCAGCAGCTTAGTCGTAGCGGGGAATTACGAGCAGTACTTC.

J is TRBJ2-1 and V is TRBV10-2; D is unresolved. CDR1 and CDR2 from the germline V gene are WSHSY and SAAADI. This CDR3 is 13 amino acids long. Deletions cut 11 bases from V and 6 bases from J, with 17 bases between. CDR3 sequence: CAGSGDPFNEQFF. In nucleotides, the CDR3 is TGCGCCGGCTCTGGGGATCCATTCAATGAGCAGTTCTTC.

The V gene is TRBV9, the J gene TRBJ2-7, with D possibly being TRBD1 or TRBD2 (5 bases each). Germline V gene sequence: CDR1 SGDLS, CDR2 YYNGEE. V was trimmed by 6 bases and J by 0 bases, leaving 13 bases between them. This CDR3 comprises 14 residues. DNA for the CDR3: TGTGCCAGCAACTCCGGGGACGACTCCTACGAGCAGTACTTC. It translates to CASNSGDDSYEQYF.

Here the CDR3 reads CSAPTAPGANVLTF. CDR3 in DNA: TGCAGTGCCCCAACAGCCCCTGGGGCCAACGTCCTGACTTTC. The chain uses TRBV20-1 and TRBJ2-6; no reliable D call. CDR3 length: 14 residues. The germline CDR1 and CDR2 sequences are DFQATT and SNEGSKA (reference sequence). The ends were cut back, 6 bases at V and 2 bases at J, with 11 bases in the middle.

As DNA, the CDR3 is TGTGCCACCCTATCCGGGGGGGGATCCACAGATACGCAGTATTTT. Its translation is CATLSGGGSTDTQYF. J is TRBJ2-3 and V is TRBV10-3, with 8 bases matching TRBD2. The V segment lost 10 bases and the J segment 2 bases; nucleotides outside the gene matches: 11. The CDR3 is 15 residues long. Germline loops: CDR1 ENHRY, CDR2 SYGVKD.

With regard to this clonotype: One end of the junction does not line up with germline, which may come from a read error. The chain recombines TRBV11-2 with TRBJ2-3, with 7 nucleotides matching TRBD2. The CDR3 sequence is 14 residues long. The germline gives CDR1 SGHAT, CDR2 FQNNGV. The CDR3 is CASSLIAGEDMQYF. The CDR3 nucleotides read TGTGCCAGCAGCTTAATAGCGGGTGAAGATATGCAGTATTTT.

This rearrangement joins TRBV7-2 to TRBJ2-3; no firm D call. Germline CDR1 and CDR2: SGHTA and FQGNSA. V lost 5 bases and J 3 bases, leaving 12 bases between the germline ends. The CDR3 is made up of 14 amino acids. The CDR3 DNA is TGTGCCAGCAGCCCTGGGTTCGGTACAGATACGCAGTATTTT. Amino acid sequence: CASSPGFGTDTQYF.

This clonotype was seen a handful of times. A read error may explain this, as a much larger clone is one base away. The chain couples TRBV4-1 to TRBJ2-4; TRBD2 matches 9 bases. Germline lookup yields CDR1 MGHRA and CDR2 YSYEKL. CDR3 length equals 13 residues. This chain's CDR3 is CAISQGLARIQYF. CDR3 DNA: TGCGCCATCAGCCAGGGACTAGCACGGATTCAGTACTTC.

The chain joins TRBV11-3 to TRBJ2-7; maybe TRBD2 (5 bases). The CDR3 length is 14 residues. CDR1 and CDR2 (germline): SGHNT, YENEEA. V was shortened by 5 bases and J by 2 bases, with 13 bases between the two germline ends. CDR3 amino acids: CASSPRTGTYEQYF. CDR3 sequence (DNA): TGTGCCAGCAGCCCACGGACGGGGACCTACGAGCAGTACTTC. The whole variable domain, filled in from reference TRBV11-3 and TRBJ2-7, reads EAGVVQSPRYKIIEKKQPVAFWCNPISGHNTLYWYLQNLGQGPELLIRYENEEAVDDSQLPKDRFSAERLKGVDSTLKIQPAELGDSAVYLCASSPRTGTYEQYFGPGTRLTVT.

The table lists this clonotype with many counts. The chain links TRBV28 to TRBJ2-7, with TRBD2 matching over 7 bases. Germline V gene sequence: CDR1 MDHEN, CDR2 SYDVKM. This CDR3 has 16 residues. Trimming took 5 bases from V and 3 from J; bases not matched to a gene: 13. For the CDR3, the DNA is TGTGCCAGCAGTGGCGGTGGGGGGGTATCTAGCTACGAGCAGTACTTC. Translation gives CASSGGGGVSSYEQYF.

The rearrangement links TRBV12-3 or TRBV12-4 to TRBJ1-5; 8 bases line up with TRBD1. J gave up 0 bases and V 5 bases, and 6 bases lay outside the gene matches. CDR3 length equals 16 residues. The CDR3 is CASSPQGAYSNQPQHF. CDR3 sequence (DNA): TGTGCCAGCAGTCCCCAGGGGGCCTATAGCAATCAGCCCCAGCATTTT.

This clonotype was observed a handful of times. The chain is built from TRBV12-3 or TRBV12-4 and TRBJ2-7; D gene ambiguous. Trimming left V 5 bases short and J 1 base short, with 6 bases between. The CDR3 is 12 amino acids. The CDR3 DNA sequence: TGTGCCAGCAGTCCGACATCCTACGAGCAGTACTTC. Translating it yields CASSPTSYEQYF.

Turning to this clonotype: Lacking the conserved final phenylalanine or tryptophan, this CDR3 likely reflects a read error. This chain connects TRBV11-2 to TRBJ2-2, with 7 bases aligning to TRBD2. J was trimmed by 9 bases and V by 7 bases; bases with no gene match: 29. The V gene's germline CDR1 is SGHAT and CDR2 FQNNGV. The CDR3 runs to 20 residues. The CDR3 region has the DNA TGTGCCAGCACCCCCTCATTCGGCCAAGGGCTAGCGGTAAACACTTGGGAGCTGTTTTAT. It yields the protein CASTPSFGQGLAVNTWELFY.

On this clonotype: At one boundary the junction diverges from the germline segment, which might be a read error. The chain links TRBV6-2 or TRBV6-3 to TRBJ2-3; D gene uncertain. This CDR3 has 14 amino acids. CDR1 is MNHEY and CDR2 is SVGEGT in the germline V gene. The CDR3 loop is CACSMTPNTDTQYF. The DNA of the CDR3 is TGTGCCTGCAGCATGACACCAAACACAGATACGCAGTATTTT.

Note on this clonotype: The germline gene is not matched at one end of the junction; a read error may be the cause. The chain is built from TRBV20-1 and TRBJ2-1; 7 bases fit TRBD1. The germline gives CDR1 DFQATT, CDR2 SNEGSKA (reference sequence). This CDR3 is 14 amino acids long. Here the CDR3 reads CSADRASSYNEQFF. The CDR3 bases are TGCAGTGCCGACAGGGCGAGCTCCTACAATGAGCAGTTCTTT.

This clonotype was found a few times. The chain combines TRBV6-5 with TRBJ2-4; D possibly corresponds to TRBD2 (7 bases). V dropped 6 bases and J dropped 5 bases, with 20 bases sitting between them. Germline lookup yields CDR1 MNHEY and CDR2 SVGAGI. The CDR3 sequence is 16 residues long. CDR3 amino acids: CASRPGEGWAQNIQYF. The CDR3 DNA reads TGTGCCAGCAGACCAGGGGAGGGCTGGGCGCAAAACATTCAGTACTTC.

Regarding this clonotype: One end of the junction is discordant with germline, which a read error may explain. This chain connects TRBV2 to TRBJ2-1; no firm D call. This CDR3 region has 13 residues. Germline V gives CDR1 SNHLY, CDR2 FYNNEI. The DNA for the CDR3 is TGTGCCAACATCAAGGACGGCGCGCCTGAGCGGTTCTTC. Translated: CANIKDGAPERFF.

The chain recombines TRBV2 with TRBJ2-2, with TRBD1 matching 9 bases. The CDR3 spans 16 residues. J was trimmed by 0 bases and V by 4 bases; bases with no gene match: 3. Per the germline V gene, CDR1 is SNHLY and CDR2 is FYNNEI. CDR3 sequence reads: CASSGDRVSNTGELFF. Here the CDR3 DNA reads TGTGCCAGCAGTGGGGACAGGGTCTCGAACACCGGGGAGCTGTTTTTT.

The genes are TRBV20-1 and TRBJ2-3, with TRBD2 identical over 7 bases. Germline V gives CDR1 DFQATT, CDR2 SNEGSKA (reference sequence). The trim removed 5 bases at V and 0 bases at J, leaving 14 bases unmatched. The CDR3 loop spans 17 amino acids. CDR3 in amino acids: CSAGLSSGLTSTDTQYF. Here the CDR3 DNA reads TGCAGTGCTGGACTCTCTAGCGGATTAACAAGCACAGATACGCAGTATTTT.